Presented here are 30 T cell receptor beta chains from one specimen sequenced in a study of monozygotic twins with inflammatory bowel disease. Each CDR3 protein gets one entry in TCRdb, which reprocessed the 5' RACE reads and gives no DNA. This table holds approximately 340,000 distinct CDR3 sequences. Sample: blood. The receptors stem from a human donor with ulcerative colitis or Crohn's disease, or a healthy co-twin of an affected twin (not recorded which).

The chain joins TRBV2 to TRBJ1-1. The CDR3 has 12 amino acids. Germline CDR1 SNHLY, CDR2 FYNNEI. This chain's CDR3 is CASRMTTAEAFF.

This chain joins TRBV23-1 and TRBJ2-3; as DNA is missing, the TRBD2 call by TCRdb cannot be tested. TRBV23-1 is an open reading frame whose function is uncertain. This CDR3 contains 19 residues. The CDR3 reads CASSQTRLAGGPGTDTQYF.

The rearrangement uses TRBV4-3 and TRBJ2-3. The germline CDR1 and CDR2 sequences are LGHNA and YSLEER. CDR3 length: 14 amino acids. This CDR3 reads CASSQETRLDTQYF.

V gene TRBV7-2 combines with J gene TRBJ2-7; TCRdb reports TRBD2, a call that lacks DNA to check it against. From germline, CDR1 is SGHTA and CDR2 FQGNSA. This CDR3 is 16 amino acids long. CDR3 region: CASSFPGLAAPYEQYF. Together with reference TRBV7-2 and TRBJ2-7, the CDR3 gives the full variable domain: GAGVSQSPSNKVTEKGKDVELRCDPISGHTALYWYRQSLGQGLEFLIYFQGNSAPDKSGLPSDRFSAERTGGSVSTLTIQRTQQEDSAVYLCASSFPGLAAPYEQYFGPGTRLTVT.

The chain's CDR3 is CASSLGLAGGVDIQYF. The chain uses TRBV5-1 and TRBJ2-4; with no DNA, the TCRdb D assignment of TRBD2 cannot be verified. The CDR3 has 16 amino acids. The germline gives CDR1 SGHRS, CDR2 YFSETQ. Based on the CDR3 plus reference TRBV5-1 and TRBJ2-4, the full variable domain is KAGVTQTPRYLIKTRGQQVTLSCSPISGHRSVSWYQQTPGQGLQFLFEYFSETQRNKGNFPGRFSGRQFSNSRSEMNVSTLELGDSALYLCASSLGLAGGVDIQYFGAGTRLSVL.

The V gene is TRBV3-1, the J gene TRBJ1-2; no DNA is available, so the TRBD1 call from TCRdb remains unchecked. Looked up from germline, CDR1 is LGHDT and CDR2 is YNNKEL (reference sequence). The CDR3 is 15 amino acids. The CDR3: CASNPRQGTNYGYTF.

V usage is TRBV29-1 and J usage is TRBJ2-1; TCRdb gives TRBD1 as the D gene, but with no DNA this cannot be confirmed. The V gene's germline CDR1 is SQVTM and CDR2 ANQGSEA. CDR3 size: 12 residues. The CDR3 here is CSVDAGVGEQFF.

The rearrangement uses TRBV2 and TRBJ2-1; TCRdb names TRBD2, which stays unverified in the absence of DNA. The CDR3 has 16 residues. Germline values: CDR1 SNHLY, CDR2 FYNNEI. The chain's CDR3 is CASRGPTSGAYNEQFF. Full variable domain (rest looked up from reference TRBV2 and TRBJ2-1): EPEVTQTPSHQVTQMGQEVILRCVPISNHLYFYWYRQILGQKVEFLVSFYNNEISEKSEIFDDQFSVERPDGSNFTLKIRSTKLEDSAMYFCASRGPTSGAYNEQFFGPGTRLTVL.

The chain uses TRBV10-3 and TRBJ1-2. The CDR3 extends over 13 amino acids. Germline assignment: CDR1 ENHRY and CDR2 SYGVKD. CDR3 sequence reads: CAISNDRTSGYTF.

V is TRBV20-1 and J is TRBJ2-7; TCRdb calls TRBD1, which cannot be checked without DNA. The germline CDR1 and CDR2 sequences are DFQATT and SNEGSKA (reference sequence). The CDR3 is 15 residues long. This CDR3 reads CSARDIGAVTYEQYF.

This chain links TRBV27 with TRBJ1-5. Germline V lookup: CDR1 MNHEY, CDR2 SMNVEV (reference sequence). This CDR3 contains 14 residues. The CDR3 loop is CASRAGLRRQPRHF.

The rearrangement joins TRBV5-6 to TRBJ2-2; TCRdb outputs TRBD2, but without DNA this stays unchecked. This CDR3 region has 16 residues. Germline V gives CDR1 SGHDT, CDR2 YYEEEE. The CDR3 sequence is CASSSTWDSPTGELFF.

This chain joins TRBV5-6 and TRBJ2-1; the D call of TRBD2 rests on TCRdb alone, since no DNA is present to check it. Looked up from germline, CDR1 is SGHDT and CDR2 is YYEEEE. The CDR3 has 15 residues. CDR3 protein: CASSLWPSEWTEQFF.

This chain joins TRBV12-3 or TRBV12-4 and TRBJ2-5. The CDR3 contains 12 residues. This CDR3 reads CASSLSKETQYF.

The CDR3 loop is CAISEKEGMAYEQYF. The J gene is TRBJ2-7, the V gene TRBV10-3; TCRdb designates TRBD2, a call that cannot be tested without DNA. The CDR3 has 15 amino acids. The germline CDR1 and CDR2 sequences are ENHRY and SYGVKD.

This chain links TRBV27 with TRBJ1-3; without DNA, the TCRdb call of TRBD1 cannot be checked. Germline V gene sequence: CDR1 MNHEY, CDR2 SMNVEV (reference sequence). This CDR3 is 13 amino acids long. CDR3 amino acids: CASSSPGGDTIYF.

The chain is built from TRBV12-3 or TRBV12-4 and TRBJ2-1. This CDR3 has 16 amino acids. CDR3 amino acids: CASSLSLYGRNNEQFF.

The V call is TRBV7-2, the J call TRBJ2-1; there is no DNA to check the TCRdb D call of TRBD1. The length of the CDR3 is 16 residues. Germline V gene sequence: CDR1 SGHTA, CDR2 FQGNSA. CDR3 region: CASSFRSTGGLSEQFF.

V and J are TRBV20-1 and TRBJ2-7; TCRdb calls TRBD2, which cannot be checked without DNA. In germline, CDR1 is DFQATT, CDR2 SNEGSKA (reference sequence). The CDR3 is 16 residues long. The CDR3: CSAQKTGGRSSYEQYF.

The chain links TRBV28 to TRBJ2-2; the D gene TCRdb calls, TRBD1, cannot be checked with no DNA. Germline assignment: CDR1 MDHEN and CDR2 SYDVKM. This CDR3 has 15 residues. CDR3 in amino acids: CASSLMGPGTGELFF.

The genes are TRBV12-3 or TRBV12-4 and TRBJ2-5. This CDR3 comprises 14 residues. CDR3 region: CASSPTGYQETQYF.

CDR3 protein: CASSAAARGADYGYTF. The V gene is TRBV7-2, the J gene TRBJ1-2; TCRdb's D call of TRBD1 is untestable without DNA. The CDR3 covers 16 residues. CDR1 is SGHTA and CDR2 is FQGNSA in the germline V gene.

The chain employs TRBV5-1 and TRBJ1-3; as DNA is missing, the TRBD1 call by TCRdb cannot be tested. Germline V CDR1 and CDR2: SGHRS, YFSETQ. The CDR3 contains 14 residues. The CDR3: CASSAGTTGNTIYF.

V usage is TRBV5-1 and J usage is TRBJ2-1; the TCRdb D gene call, TRBD1, has no DNA to confirm it. CDR1 and CDR2 from the germline V gene are SGHRS and YFSETQ. The CDR3 contains 16 residues. The CDR3: CASSLVAGVTSGEQFF.

The chain joins TRBV27 to TRBJ2-7; the TRBD1 assignment by TCRdb is unverifiable without DNA. CDR1 is MNHEY, CDR2 SMNVEV, per germline (reference sequence). This CDR3 has 12 residues. The CDR3 sequence: CASSQDRGEQYF.

This sequence joins TRBV7-2 and TRBJ1-2; the TRBD1 assignment by TCRdb is unverifiable without DNA. The CDR3 totals 15 residues. CDR1 SGHTA and CDR2 FQGNSA come from the germline V gene. The CDR3 region is CASSNWDTEGYGYTF.

The V and J genes are TRBV5-1 and TRBJ2-7; TCRdb's D gene call, TRBD1, goes unchecked for lack of DNA. The CDR3 runs to 17 residues. Germline V gene sequence: CDR1 SGHRS, CDR2 YFSETQ. The CDR3 sequence is CASSLPGTGVRSYEQYF.

V is TRBV28 and J is TRBJ2-1. The germline V gene has CDR1 MDHEN and CDR2 SYDVKM. The CDR3 sequence is 14 residues long. The CDR3 loop is CASSQIKLYNEQFF. The full variable domain, in which reference TRBV28 and TRBJ2-1 provide the parts outside the CDR3, is DVKVTQSSRYLVKRTGEKVFLECVQDMDHENMFWYRQDPGLGLRLIYFSYDVKMKEKGDIPEGYSVSREKKERFSLILESASTNQTSMYLCASSQIKLYNEQFFGPGTRLTVL.

CDR3 sequence reads: CASSLEDGPYEQYF. The rearrangement joins TRBV5-1 to TRBJ2-7. From germline, CDR1 is SGHRS and CDR2 YFSETQ. This CDR3 is built from 14 residues.

The chain has TRBV20-1 and TRBJ1-6. Germline loops: CDR1 DFQATT, CDR2 SNEGSKA (reference sequence). The CDR3 loop spans 15 amino acids. The CDR3 region is CSAAHEPSGGSPLHF.